Below, 4 T cell receptor beta chains from the same sample are listed, as sequenced in a study of T cell responses to AZD1222 COVID-19 vaccine. Repertoires were generated with immunoSEQ multiplex PCR, while TCRdb's copy carries only in-frame clones and drops some. The table has approximately 120,000 clones, 85% seen once. The sequences come from peripheral blood, collected 28 days after the second AZD1222 dose. All receptors come from an adult who received the AZD1222 COVID-19 vaccine.

This chain connects TRBV6-5 to TRBJ1-2; 12 bases are a match to TRBD1. The germline V gene encodes CDR1 MNHEY and CDR2 SVGAGI. J lost 8 bases, V lost 2 bases, and 9 bases had no gene match. There are 16 residues in the CDR3. CDR3 protein: CASSYVAGQGAQGYTF. CDR3 bases: TGTGCCAGCAGTTACGTAGCGGGACAGGGGGCGCAGGGCTACACCTTC.

This chain connects TRBV6-2 or TRBV6-3 to TRBJ1-6; TRBD1 matches 7 bases. CDR1 is MNHEY and CDR2 is SVGEGT in the germline V gene. The CDR3 totals 15 residues. J gave up 8 bases and V 6 bases, and 10 bases lay outside the gene matches. The DNA for the CDR3 is TGTGCCAGCAGCCCGCTCGGACAGGAGTATTCACCCCTCCACTTT. Its protein product is CASSPLGQEYSPLHF.

The chain employs TRBV11-2 and TRBJ1-5; D possibly corresponds to TRBD1 (5 bases). The CDR3 extends over 15 amino acids. Trimming left V 5 bases short and J 7 bases short, with 18 bases between. Germline V CDR1 and CDR2: SGHAT, FQNNGV. CDR3 sequence: CASSRVRDGSQPQHF. The CDR3 nucleotides read TGTGCCAGCAGCCGGGTAAGGGACGGAAGCCAGCCCCAGCATTTT.

The chain has TRBV5-3 and TRBJ1-2, with D unclear. TRBV5-3 is identified as an open reading frame with a role that is uncertain. Between the trimmed V and J ends, which lost 2 bases and 5 bases, there was a span of 4 bases. The CDR3 extends over 11 amino acids. The CDR3 nucleotides are TGTGCCAGAAGCTTCTCGTATGGCTACACCTTC. Translation gives CARSFSYGYTF.